This is a list of T cell receptor beta chains from one sample in a study of shared clonotypes between healthy human individuals. Only in-frame clones appear in the TCRdb table, and some are missing; sequencing was by immunoSEQ multiplex PCR. The sample shows more than 400,000 clones, approximately 78% of them seen only once. Sequencing was performed on PBMCs. Every receptor here comes from a woman aged 40 to 50 in good health. Some clones in this sample may be carry-over from other donors' samples. The CDR3 runs from the conserved cysteine through the conserved F or W. D genes are given only for firm matches. For some rows the clone size is stated as once, few or many, or as a class when expanded; others skip it.

size	V	D	J	DNA	CDR3
-	TRBV19	TRBD2	TRBJ2-1	TGTGCCAGTAGTCTAGGGACTAGCGGATACAATGAGCAGTTCTTC	CASSLGTSGYNEQFF
many	TRBV19	TRBD2	TRBJ2-7	TGTGCCAGTAGTGCTACTAGCGGGAGCTCCTACGAGCAGTACTTC	CASSATSGSSYEQYF
-	TRBV6-6	TRBD2	TRBJ2-1	TGTGCCAGCAGTCACCCCTCTGGCGGGAGTCTCTTC	CASSHPSGGSLF
-	TRBV7-2	-	TRBJ2-1	TGTGCCAGCATAGAGCGGAGGAGCTCCTACAATGAGCAGTTCTTC	CASIERRSSYNEQFF
-	TRBV4-3	-	TRBJ1-5	TGCGCCAGCAGCCAAGACCCCCCGGGGCTCAATCAGCCCCAGCATTTT	CASSQDPPGLNQPQHF
-	TRBV21-1	-	TRBJ2-7	TGTGCCAGCAGCAAAGACCCGAGCTCCTACGAGCAGTACTTC	CASSKDPSSYEQYF
-	TRBV7-3	TRBD2	TRBJ2-7	TGTGCCAGCAGCTTAACCGGGACTAGCGGGAGTAGGAACGAGCAGTACTTC	CASSLTGTSGSRNEQYF
few	TRBV6-1	-	TRBJ2-7	TGTGCCAGCAGTGAAGCGGTGAGCGGGTTCGAGCAGTACTTC	CASSEAVSGFEQYF
-	TRBV5-1	TRBD1	TRBJ2-1	TGCGCCAGCAGCTTACCTCCAGGGGGAAAATCATGGAATGAGCAGTTCTTC	CASSLPPGGKSWNEQFF
-	TRBV12-5	-	TRBJ2-7	TGTGCTAGTGGTTTGGACAGCTACGAGCAGTACTTC	CASGLDSYEQYF
-	TRBV30	-	TRBJ1-2	TGTGCCTGGAGTGCCCTGGGTAGGAGCTATGGCTACACCTTC	CAWSALGRSYGYTF
-	TRBV11-2	TRBD2	TRBJ2-1	TGTGCCAGCAGCTTAAGAACGAGGACTAGCGGGAGACCATTTGAGCAGTTCTTC	CASSLRTRTSGRPFEQFF
-	TRBV25-1	-	TRBJ2-7	TGTGCCAGCACCTCCCACTCAAGTGGCGAGCAGTACTTC	CASTSHSSGEQYF
-	TRBV7-2	-	TRBJ2-7	TGTGCCAGCAGCTTTGCGGGACATTACTACGAGCAGTACTTC	CASSFAGHYYEQYF
-	TRBV9	TRBD1	TRBJ1-2	TGTGCCAGCAGCGACTCGACAGGGCTAAGCTATGGCTACACCTTC	CASSDSTGLSYGYTF
-	TRBV27	TRBD2	TRBJ2-1	TGTGCCAGCAGTCCGGGGGGGGAGATAGAGCAGTTCTTC	CASSPGGEIEQFF
-	TRBV29-1	TRBD1	TRBJ2-5	TGCAGCGTAGCACAGGGGCAGCAAGAGACCCAGTACTTC	CSVAQGQQETQYF
-	TRBV7-2	TRBD2	TRBJ2-3	TGTGCCAGCACCCTAGTCGCTAGCGGGAGGGGAGATACGCAGTATTTT	CASTLVASGRGDTQYF
few	TRBV2	TRBD2	TRBJ2-3	TGTGCCAGCACCCGACTAGCGGGAGATACGCAGTATTTT	CASTRLAGDTQYF
-	TRBV7-2	-	TRBJ1-5	TGTGCCAGCAGCTTAAGGATCTCGGGCAATCAGCCCCAGCATTTT	CASSLRISGNQPQHF